Presented here are 19 T cell receptor beta chains from one specimen sequenced in a study of T-cell reconstitution after alpha-beta-depleted transplantation in children. Molecular barcoding with unique molecular identifiers was used for the TCRbeta library. TCRdb recomputed calls from the PCR reads with MiXCR, one row per CDR3 protein. This table has about 410,000 distinct CDR3 sequences, roughly 22% appearing once. Sequencing used PBMCs from the stem cell graft donor, obtained from the stem cell graft. The source of these receptors is a human donor who donated a stem cell graft to a child with acute myeloid leukemia.

The chain is built from TRBV30 and TRBJ2-7; the match to TRBD2 covers 10 bases. V trimming: 4 bases; J trimming: 5 bases; junction bases outside the gene matches: 8. CDR3 length: 14 residues. CDR1 and CDR2 from the germline V gene are GTSNPN and SVGIG (reference sequence). CDR3 loop: CAWTPGGLADEQYF. CDR3 sequence (DNA): TGTGCCTGGACCCCGGGAGGACTAGCGGACGAGCAGTACTTC.

The chain uses TRBV10-3 and TRBJ2-7, with 7 bases identical to TRBD1. Germline trimming cut 5 bases from V and 6 bases from J; bases unmatched to any gene: 13. The CDR3 is 15 amino acids. Germline lookup yields CDR1 ENHRY and CDR2 SYGVKD. In DNA, the CDR3 is TGTGCCATCAGTATCACAGGGGCCGCTCTCTTCGAGCAGTACTTC. Translating it yields CAISITGAALFEQYF.

This clonotype was observed many times. The V call is TRBV20-1, the J call TRBJ1-5; D is undetermined. Per germline, CDR1 DFQATT and CDR2 SNEGSKA (reference sequence). Trimming removed 3 bases at V and 5 bases at J, with 11 bases between. The CDR3 is 13 amino acids. The CDR3 bases are TGCAGTGCTAGGGACCTACCCGATCAGCCCCAGCATTTT. Translation gives CSARDLPDQPQHF.

In this sample, this clonotype turned up once. The V call is TRBV18, the J call TRBJ2-5; D not resolved. Germline CDR1 reads KGHSH; CDR2 reads LQKENI. This CDR3 contains 15 residues. Trimming left V 0 bases short and J 2 bases short, with 10 bases between. The CDR3 DNA reads TGTGCCAGCTCACCACCGGACCGGATACAAGAGACCCAGTACTTC. It specifies CASSPPDRIQETQYF.

This clonotype was seen repeatedly, ten times or more. The V call is TRBV12-3 or TRBV12-4, the J call TRBJ2-1, with 10 nucleotides matching TRBD2. The V gene end was trimmed by 5 bases and the J gene end by 5 bases; junction bases not matched to a gene: 6. The CDR3 consists of 15 residues. CDR3 DNA: TGTGCCAGCAGTCTAGGACTAGCGGCCGACAATGAGCAGTTCTTC. It is translated as CASSLGLAADNEQFF.

The rearrangement uses TRBV19 and TRBJ1-2, with TRBD1 matching 7 bases. Looked up from germline, CDR1 is LNHDA and CDR2 is SQIVND (reference sequence). CDR3 length: 15 residues. With 1 base clipped from V and 1 base from J, the junction kept 3 bases outside the gene matches. The CDR3 sequence: CASSIGQGRNYGYTF. CDR3 DNA: TGTGCCAGTAGTATAGGACAGGGACGTAACTATGGCTACACCTTC.

This clonotype turned up a few times. This chain joins TRBV25-1 and TRBJ2-7; 7 bases match TRBD1. Looked up from germline, CDR1 is MGHDK and CDR2 is SYGVNS. Germline trimming cut 2 bases from V and 1 base from J; bases unmatched to any gene: 5. There are 15 residues in the CDR3. The CDR3 sequence: CASSEVDRESYEQYF. In DNA, the CDR3 is TGTGCCAGCAGTGAAGTTGACAGGGAGTCCTACGAGCAGTACTTC.

Here the CDR3 DNA reads TGTGCCAGCGGGGCGGGACAAATGGCCCCTGAAGCTTTCTTT. Its protein product is CASGAGQMAPEAFF. The V and J genes are TRBV2 and TRBJ1-1; tentative D call: TRBD1 (6 bases). Per the germline V gene, CDR1 is SNHLY and CDR2 is FYNNEI. Trimming stripped 8 bases from V and 6 bases from J, with 19 bases between. CDR3 size: 14 residues.

The chain is built from TRBV12-3 or TRBV12-4 and TRBJ2-2, with D tentatively TRBD1 (6 bases). The CDR3 has 16 amino acids. V was pared by 5 bases and J by 0 bases, with 13 bases between. CDR3 sequence: CASSLFTGSNTGELFF. The CDR3 coding sequence is TGTGCCAGCAGTCTTTTTACAGGGTCGAACACCGGGGAGCTGTTTTTT.

This clonotype was picked up a small number of times. The chain carries TRBV20-1 and TRBJ2-1; weak D call: TRBD2 (5 bases). The CDR3 sequence is 12 residues long. Germline V gene lookup returns CDR1 DFQATT and CDR2 SNEGSKA (reference sequence). Trimming shortened V by 5 bases and J by 3 bases, and 8 bases separated the two germline ends. Here the CDR3 DNA reads TGCAGTGCTCACACTAGCTACAATGAGCAGTTCTTC. Residues: CSAHTSYNEQFF.

The table lists this clonotype with many counts. The rearrangement links TRBV20-1 to TRBJ2-7, with a tentative D call TRBD2 (5 bases). This CDR3 is 12 amino acids long. The germline CDR1 and CDR2 sequences are DFQATT and SNEGSKA (reference sequence). Trimming took off 0 bases at V and 7 bases at J, with 10 bases between the two ends. CDR3 protein: CSAREPPGEQYF. CDR3 in DNA: TGCAGTGCTAGAGAACCACCGGGGGAGCAGTACTTC.

This clonotype was seen a handful of times. This chain joins TRBV6-1 and TRBJ2-2; D uncertain. Germline lookup yields CDR1 MNHNS and CDR2 SASEGT. V lost 3 bases and J lost 3, with 11 bases in between. The CDR3 spans 15 residues. CDR3 loop: CASSDARWYTGELFF. CDR3 coding DNA: TGTGCCAGCAGTGACGCCAGGTGGTACACCGGGGAGCTGTTTTTT.

This clonotype was counted between two and nine times. CDR3 protein: CASSSYPTSGSPDTQYF. CDR3 nucleotide sequence: TGCGCCAGCAGCTCTTACCCAACTAGCGGGAGCCCAGATACGCAGTATTTT. The chain carries TRBV5-1 and TRBJ2-3, with 11 bases matching TRBD2. CDR1 SGHRS and CDR2 YFSETQ come from the germline V gene. V lost 3 bases to trimming and J lost 4 bases; unmatched junction nucleotides: 10. The CDR3 covers 17 residues. The whole variable domain, filled in from reference TRBV5-1 and TRBJ2-3, reads KAGVTQTPRYLIKTRGQQVTLSCSPISGHRSVSWYQQTPGQGLQFLFEYFSETQRNKGNFPGRFSGRQFSNSRSEMNVSTLELGDSALYLCASSSYPTSGSPDTQYFGPGTRLTVL.

The genes are TRBV27 and TRBJ1-1; perhaps TRBD1 as D (5 bases). Germline CDR1 and CDR2: MNHEY and SMNVEV (reference sequence). V gave up 6 bases and J gave up 5 bases, with 19 bases separating them. The CDR3 is 15 residues long. In DNA form, the CDR3 reads TGTGCCAGCAGACTAAGACAGAATCGGGGGACTGAAGCTTTCTTT. Its translation is CASRLRQNRGTEAFF.

This clonotype was counted at least ten times. The rearrangement uses TRBV12-3 or TRBV12-4 and TRBJ2-1; D is undetermined. The CDR3 consists of 12 residues. With 5 bases removed from V and 12 bases from J, the gap between germline ends came to 14 bases. CDR3 residues: CASSPSSPSQFF. The CDR3 coding sequence is TGTGCCAGCAGTCCCTCTAGTCCATCGCAGTTCTTC.

The V call is TRBV5-6, the J call TRBJ2-7; D is perhaps TRBD1 (5 bases). Trimming shortened V by 4 bases and J by 0 bases, and 20 bases separated the two germline ends. Per the germline V gene, CDR1 is SGHDT and CDR2 is YYEEEE. There are 17 residues in the CDR3. CDR3 DNA sequence: TGTGCCAGCAGCGCAACCCTTGTGGGGCAATCCTCCTACGAGCAGTACTTC. It translates to CASSATLVGQSSYEQYF.

This clonotype was observed a handful of times. V gene TRBV20-1 combines with J gene TRBJ2-1; possibly TRBD2 for D (6 bases). CDR3 length equals 11 residues. Trimming shortened V by 6 bases and J by 7 bases, and 10 bases separated the two germline ends. The germline V gene has CDR1 DFQATT and CDR2 SNEGSKA (reference sequence). CDR3 in amino acids: CSANRGNEQFF. CDR3 sequence (DNA): TGCAGTGCGAACCGGGGGAATGAGCAGTTCTTC.

V and J are TRBV6-1 and TRBJ2-2, with TRBD1 identical over 8 bases. V lost 2 bases to trimming and J lost 8 bases; unmatched junction nucleotides: 1. CDR1 is MNHNS, CDR2 SASEGT, per germline. The CDR3 runs 13 residues. In nucleotides, the CDR3 is TGTGCCAGCAGTGAATGGACAGGGGGGGAGCTGTTTTTT. The encoded protein is CASSEWTGGELFF.

This clonotype has a count of ten or more. V gene TRBV29-1 combines with J gene TRBJ2-3; no firm D call. This CDR3 spans 14 amino acids. Germline values: CDR1 SQVTM, CDR2 ANQGSEA. Trimming left V 4 bases short and J 1 base short, with 12 bases between. The CDR3 nucleotides are TGCAGCGTTGGAAGGGATGGGCGCACAGATACGCAGTATTTT. This encodes CSVGRDGRTDTQYF.